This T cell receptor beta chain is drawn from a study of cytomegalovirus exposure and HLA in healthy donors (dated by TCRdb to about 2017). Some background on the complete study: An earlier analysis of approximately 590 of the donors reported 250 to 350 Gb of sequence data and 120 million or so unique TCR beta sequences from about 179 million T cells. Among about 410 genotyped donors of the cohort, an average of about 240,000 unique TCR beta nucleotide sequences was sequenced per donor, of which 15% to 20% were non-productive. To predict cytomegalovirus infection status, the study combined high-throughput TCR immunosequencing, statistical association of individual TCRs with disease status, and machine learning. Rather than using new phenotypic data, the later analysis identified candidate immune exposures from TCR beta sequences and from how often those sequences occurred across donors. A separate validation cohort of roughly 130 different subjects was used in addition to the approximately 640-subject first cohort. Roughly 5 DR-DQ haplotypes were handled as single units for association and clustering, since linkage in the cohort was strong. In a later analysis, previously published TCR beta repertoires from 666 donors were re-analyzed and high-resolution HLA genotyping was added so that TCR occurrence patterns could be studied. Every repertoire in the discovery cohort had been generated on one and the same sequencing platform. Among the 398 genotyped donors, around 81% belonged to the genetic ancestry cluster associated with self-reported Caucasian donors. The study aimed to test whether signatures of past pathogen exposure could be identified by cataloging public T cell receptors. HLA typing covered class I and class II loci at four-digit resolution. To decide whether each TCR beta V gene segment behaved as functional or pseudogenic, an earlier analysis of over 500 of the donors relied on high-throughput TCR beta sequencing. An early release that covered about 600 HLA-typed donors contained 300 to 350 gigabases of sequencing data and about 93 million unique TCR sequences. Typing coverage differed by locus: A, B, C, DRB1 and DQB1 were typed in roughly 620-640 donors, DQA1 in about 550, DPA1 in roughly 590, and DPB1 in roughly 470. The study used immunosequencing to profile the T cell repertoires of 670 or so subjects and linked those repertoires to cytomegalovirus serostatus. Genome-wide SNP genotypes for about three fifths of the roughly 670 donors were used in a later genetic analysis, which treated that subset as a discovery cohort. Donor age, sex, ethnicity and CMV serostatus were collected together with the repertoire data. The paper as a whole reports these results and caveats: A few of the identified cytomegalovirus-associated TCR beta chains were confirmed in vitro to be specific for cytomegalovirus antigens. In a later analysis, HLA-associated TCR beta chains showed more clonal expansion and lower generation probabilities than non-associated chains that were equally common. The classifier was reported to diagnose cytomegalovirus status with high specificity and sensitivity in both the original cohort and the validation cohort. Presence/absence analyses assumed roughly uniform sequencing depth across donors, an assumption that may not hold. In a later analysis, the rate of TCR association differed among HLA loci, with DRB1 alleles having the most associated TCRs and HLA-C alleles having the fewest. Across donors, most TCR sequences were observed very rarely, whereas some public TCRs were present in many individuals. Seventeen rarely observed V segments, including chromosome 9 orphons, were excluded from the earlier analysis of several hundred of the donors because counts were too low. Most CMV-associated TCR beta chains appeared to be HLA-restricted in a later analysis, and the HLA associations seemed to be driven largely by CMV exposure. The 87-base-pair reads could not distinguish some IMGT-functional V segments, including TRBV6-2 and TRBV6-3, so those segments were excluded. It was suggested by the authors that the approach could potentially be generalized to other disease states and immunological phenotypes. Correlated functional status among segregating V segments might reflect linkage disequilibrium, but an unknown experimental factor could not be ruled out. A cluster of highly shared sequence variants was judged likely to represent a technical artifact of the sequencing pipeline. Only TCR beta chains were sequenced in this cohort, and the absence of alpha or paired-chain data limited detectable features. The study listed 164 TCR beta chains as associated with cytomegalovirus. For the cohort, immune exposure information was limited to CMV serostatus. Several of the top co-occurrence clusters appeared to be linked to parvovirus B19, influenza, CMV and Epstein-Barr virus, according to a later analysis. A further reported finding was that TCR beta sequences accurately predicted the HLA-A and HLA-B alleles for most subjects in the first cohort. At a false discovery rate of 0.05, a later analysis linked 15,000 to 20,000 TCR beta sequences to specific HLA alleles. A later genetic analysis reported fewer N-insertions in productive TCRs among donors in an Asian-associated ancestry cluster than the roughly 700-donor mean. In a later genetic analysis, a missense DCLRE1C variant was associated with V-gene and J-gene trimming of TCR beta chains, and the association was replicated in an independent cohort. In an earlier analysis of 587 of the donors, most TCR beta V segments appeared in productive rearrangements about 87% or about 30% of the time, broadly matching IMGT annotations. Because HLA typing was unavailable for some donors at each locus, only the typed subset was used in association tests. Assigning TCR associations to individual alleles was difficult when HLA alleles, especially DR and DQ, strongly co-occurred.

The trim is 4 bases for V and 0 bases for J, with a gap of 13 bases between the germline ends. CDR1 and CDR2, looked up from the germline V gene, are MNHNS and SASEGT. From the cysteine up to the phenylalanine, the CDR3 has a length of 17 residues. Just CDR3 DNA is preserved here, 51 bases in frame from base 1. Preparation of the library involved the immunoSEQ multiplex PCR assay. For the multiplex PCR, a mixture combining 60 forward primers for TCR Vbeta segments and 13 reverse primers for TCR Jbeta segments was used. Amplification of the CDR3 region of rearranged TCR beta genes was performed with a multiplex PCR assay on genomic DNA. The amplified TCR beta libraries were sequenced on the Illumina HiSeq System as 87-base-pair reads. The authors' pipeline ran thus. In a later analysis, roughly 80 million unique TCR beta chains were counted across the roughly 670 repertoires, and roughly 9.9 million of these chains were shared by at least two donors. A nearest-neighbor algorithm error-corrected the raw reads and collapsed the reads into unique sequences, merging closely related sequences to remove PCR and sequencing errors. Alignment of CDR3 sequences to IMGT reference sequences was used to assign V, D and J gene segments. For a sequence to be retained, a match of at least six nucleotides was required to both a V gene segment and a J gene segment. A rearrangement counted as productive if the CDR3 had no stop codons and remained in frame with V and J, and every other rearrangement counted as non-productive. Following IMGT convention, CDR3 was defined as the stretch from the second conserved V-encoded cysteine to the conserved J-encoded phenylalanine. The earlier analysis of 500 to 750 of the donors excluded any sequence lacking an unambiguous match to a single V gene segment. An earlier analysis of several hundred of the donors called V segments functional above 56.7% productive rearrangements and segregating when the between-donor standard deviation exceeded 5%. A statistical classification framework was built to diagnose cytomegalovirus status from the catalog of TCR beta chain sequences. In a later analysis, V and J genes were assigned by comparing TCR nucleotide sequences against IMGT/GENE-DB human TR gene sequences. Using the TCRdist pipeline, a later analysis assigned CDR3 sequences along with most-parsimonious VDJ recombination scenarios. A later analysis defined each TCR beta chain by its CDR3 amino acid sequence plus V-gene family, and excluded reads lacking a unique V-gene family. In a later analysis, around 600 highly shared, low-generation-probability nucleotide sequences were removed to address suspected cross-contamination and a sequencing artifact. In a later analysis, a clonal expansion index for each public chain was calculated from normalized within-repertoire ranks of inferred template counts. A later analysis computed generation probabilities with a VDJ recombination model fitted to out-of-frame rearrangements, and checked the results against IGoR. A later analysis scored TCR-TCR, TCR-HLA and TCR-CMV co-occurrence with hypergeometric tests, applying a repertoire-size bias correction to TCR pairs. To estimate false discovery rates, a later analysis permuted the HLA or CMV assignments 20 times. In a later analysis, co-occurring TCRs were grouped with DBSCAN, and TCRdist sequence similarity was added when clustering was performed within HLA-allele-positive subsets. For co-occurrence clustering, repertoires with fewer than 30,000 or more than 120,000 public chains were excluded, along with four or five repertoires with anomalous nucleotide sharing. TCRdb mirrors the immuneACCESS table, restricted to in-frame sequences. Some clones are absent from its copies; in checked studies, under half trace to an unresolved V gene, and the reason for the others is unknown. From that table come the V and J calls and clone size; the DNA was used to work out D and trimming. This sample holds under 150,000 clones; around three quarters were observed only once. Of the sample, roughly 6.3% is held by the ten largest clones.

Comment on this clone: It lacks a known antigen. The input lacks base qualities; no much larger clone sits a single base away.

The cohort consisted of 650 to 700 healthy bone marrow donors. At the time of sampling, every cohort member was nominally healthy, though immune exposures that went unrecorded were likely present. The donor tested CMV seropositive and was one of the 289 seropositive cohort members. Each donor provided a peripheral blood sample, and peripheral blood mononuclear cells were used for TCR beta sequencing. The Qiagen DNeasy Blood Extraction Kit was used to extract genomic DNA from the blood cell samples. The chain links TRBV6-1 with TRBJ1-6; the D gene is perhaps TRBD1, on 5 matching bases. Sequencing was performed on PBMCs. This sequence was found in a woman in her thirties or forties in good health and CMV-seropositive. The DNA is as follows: TGTGCCAGCAGTGGACAACGGGGGAGCTCCTATAATTCACCCCTCCACTTT. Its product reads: CASSGQRGSSYNSPLHF.